A single sample is the source of the 8 T cell receptor beta chains below, sequenced in a study of cytomegalovirus exposure and HLA in healthy donors. The PCR contained 60 Vbeta and 13 Jbeta primers. Produced via immunoSEQ multiplex PCR; TCRdb's table is partial and in-frame only. Found here are 110,000 to 150,000 clones, 60% to 85% of them singletons; the top ten hold 1% to 1.5%. The sequencing input was PBMCs. All receptors come from a male donor in good health and CMV-seropositive.

The genes are TRBV23-1 and TRBJ1-2, with TRBD1 as a possible D gene (5 bases). TRBV23-1 is marked as an open reading frame, function uncertain. V lost 4 bases and J 1 base, leaving 7 bases between the germline ends. The CDR3 sequence is 13 residues long. CDR3 protein: CASSPDSNYGYTF. The CDR3, as DNA: TGCGCCAGCAGTCCCGACAGTAACTATGGCTACACCTTC.

This clone was detected once. This sequence joins TRBV4-1 and TRBJ1-5, with a tentative D call TRBD1 (5 bases). Germline loops: CDR1 MGHRA, CDR2 YSYEKL. Trimming removed 0 bases at V and 2 bases at J, with 11 bases between. The CDR3 covers 16 residues. For the CDR3, the DNA is TGCGCCAGCAGCCAAGATGATGCGGGGCGCAATCAGCCCCAGCATTTT. Translating gives CASSQDDAGRNQPQHF.

This chain joins TRBV4-1 and TRBJ1-2; tentatively, D is TRBD1 (5 bases). Germline CDR1 and CDR2: MGHRA and YSYEKL. There are 13 residues in the CDR3. V gave up 3 bases and J gave up 2 bases, with 7 bases separating them. For the CDR3, the DNA is TGCGCCAGCAGCCAGCCAGGGAACTATGGCTACACCTTC. Translated, it gives CASSQPGNYGYTF.

The chain links TRBV19 to TRBJ2-1; 13 bases match TRBD2. The CDR3 runs 16 residues. The germline V gene encodes CDR1 LNHDA and CDR2 SQIVND (reference sequence). Trimming at V came to 3 bases and at J to 2 bases, leaving 1 base not matched to a gene. The CDR3 spells CASSITSGGAYNEQFF. The DNA of the CDR3 is TGTGCCAGTAGTATCACTAGCGGGGGGGCCTACAATGAGCAGTTCTTC.

J is TRBJ2-1 and V is TRBV7-2, with D tentatively TRBD1 (6 bases). The CDR3 spans 15 residues. The V end lost 4 bases, the J end lost 4 bases, and 14 bases lay between the germline ends. Germline V gene sequence: CDR1 SGHTA, CDR2 FQGNSA. For the CDR3, the DNA is TGTGCCAGCAGCTCCAGGGGTGGGGGTTACAATGAGCAGTTCTTC. This codes for CASSSRGGGYNEQFF.

The chain carries TRBV18 and TRBJ2-1; 16 bases align to TRBD2. The germline V gene has CDR1 KGHSH and CDR2 LQKENI. The CDR3 loop spans 18 amino acids. J lost 2 bases, V lost 3 bases, and 4 bases had no gene match. DNA for the CDR3: TGTGCCAGCTCACCCGAGGGACTAGCGGGAGGGGCCTACAATGAGCAGTTCTTC. It translates to CASSPEGLAGGAYNEQFF.

This chain connects TRBV5-4 to TRBJ2-3; 13 bases align to TRBD2. Germline values: CDR1 SGHNT, CDR2 YYREEE (reference sequence). V shed 5 bases, J shed 3 bases, and the junction held 6 bases outside the gene matches. The CDR3 is 16 amino acids. The CDR3 loop is CASSLGLAGTTDTQYF. Here the CDR3 DNA reads TGTGCCAGCAGTCTGGGACTAGCGGGGACTACAGATACGCAGTATTTT.

This clone came up once. The chain carries TRBV4-2 and TRBJ2-4; D unclear. Germline values: CDR1 LGHNA, CDR2 YNFKEQ. The CDR3 has 15 amino acids. Trimming removed 1 base at V and 1 base at J, with 8 bases between. The CDR3, as DNA: TGTGCCAGCAGCCAAGCAGAATGGGCCAAAAACATTCAGTACTTC. Translating gives CASSQAEWAKNIQYF.